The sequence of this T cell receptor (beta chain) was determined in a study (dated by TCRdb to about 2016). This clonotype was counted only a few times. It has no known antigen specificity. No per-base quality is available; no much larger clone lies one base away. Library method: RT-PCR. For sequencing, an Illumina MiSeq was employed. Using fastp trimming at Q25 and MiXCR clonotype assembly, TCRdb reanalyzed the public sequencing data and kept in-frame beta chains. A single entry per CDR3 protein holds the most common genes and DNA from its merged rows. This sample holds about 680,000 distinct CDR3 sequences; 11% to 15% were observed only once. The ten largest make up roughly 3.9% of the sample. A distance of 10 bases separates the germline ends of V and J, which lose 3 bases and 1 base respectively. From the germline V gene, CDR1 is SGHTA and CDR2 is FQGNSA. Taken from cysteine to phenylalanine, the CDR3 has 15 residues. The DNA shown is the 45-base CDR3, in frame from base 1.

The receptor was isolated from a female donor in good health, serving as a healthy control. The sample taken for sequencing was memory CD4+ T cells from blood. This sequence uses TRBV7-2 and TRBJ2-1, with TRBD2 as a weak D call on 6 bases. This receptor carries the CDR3 CASSFSSDSYNEQFF. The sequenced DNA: TGTGCCAGCAGCTTTTCTAGCGATTCCTACAATGAGCAGTTCTTC.